Listed here are 7 T cell receptor beta chains from one sample, sequenced in a study of shared clonotypes between healthy human individuals (dated by TCRdb to 2018 to 2020). Receptor amplification or capture employed the immunoSEQ multiplex PCR assay. Not all clones reach the TCRdb copy of this immuneACCESS table, which keeps in-frame sequences only. Checked studies attribute under half of the gap to unresolved V genes and leave the rest unexplained. This sample gives about 1.5 million clones in total; over 95% of them show up just once. Over 1% of the sample lies in the top ten. Sequencing input: naive CD4+ T cells sorted from blood. The cell subset or site label on this specimen signifies: CD45RA+ positively selected. Every receptor here comes from a man aged 30 to 39 in good health.

The rearrangement joins TRBV10-1 to TRBJ1-1, with a possible D match to TRBD1 (5 bases). Germline lookup yields CDR1 WNHNN and CDR2 SYGVQD (reference sequence). The CDR3 is 13 amino acids. V lost 6 bases to trimming and J lost 3 bases, with 11 bases between them. CDR3 in DNA: TGCGCCAGCAGCGGAACGGGGGACACTGAAGCTTTCTTT. Amino acid sequence: CASSGTGDTEAFF.

This clone came up once. The chain uses TRBV2 and TRBJ2-2; perhaps TRBD1 as D (5 bases). The CDR3 totals 14 residues. Trimming shortened V by 7 bases and J by 6 bases, and 15 bases separated the two germline ends. CDR1 is SNHLY, CDR2 FYNNEI, per germline. The CDR3 here is CASNLQGLAGELFF. The DNA for the CDR3 is TGTGCCAGCAATCTTCAGGGTTTAGCCGGGGAGCTGTTTTTT.

The gene calls are TRBV7-9 and TRBJ2-7, with TRBD1 matching over 7 bases. Germline CDR1 and CDR2: SEHNR and FQNEAQ (reference sequence). This CDR3 is built from 15 residues. V lost 5 bases, J lost 0 bases, and 7 bases stayed unmatched. CDR3 coding DNA: TGTGCCAGCAGCCGAATGGGACAGATCTCCTACGAGCAGTACTTC. Protein: CASSRMGQISYEQYF.

The CDR3 sequence: CASSAGQVNTEAFF. In DNA, the CDR3 is TGCGCCAGCAGTGCGGGACAGGTGAACACTGAAGCTTTCTTT. The genes are TRBV10-1 and TRBJ1-1; TRBD1 matches 8 bases. The CDR3 is 14 residues long. V shed 4 bases, J shed 0 bases, and the junction held 1 base outside the gene matches. CDR1 and CDR2 from the germline V gene are WNHNN and SYGVQD (reference sequence).

In the case of this clone: This specimen includes other DNA sequences encoding the same CDR3. J is TRBJ2-3 and V is TRBV30; 14 bases map to TRBD2. The CDR3 totals 16 residues. The V gene's germline CDR1 is GTSNPN and CDR2 SVGIG (reference sequence). Germline trimming cut 3 bases from V and 4 bases from J; bases unmatched to any gene: 6. CDR3 residues: CAWSPGLAGGPDTQYF. The CDR3 region has the DNA TGTGCCTGGAGCCCCGGACTAGCGGGAGGTCCAGATACGCAGTATTTT.

The chain links TRBV19 to TRBJ2-7, with D tentatively TRBD1 or TRBD2 (5 bases each). Germline CDR1 LNHDA, CDR2 SQIVND (reference sequence). V dropped 4 bases and J dropped 2 bases, with 18 bases sitting between them. The CDR3 runs 16 residues. The CDR3: CASSTLPGWGTYEQYF. CDR3 bases: TGTGCCAGTAGTACCCTACCAGGGTGGGGGACCTACGAGCAGTACTTC. The variable domain in full, with the rest retrieved from reference TRBV19 and TRBJ2-7, is DGGITQSPKYLFRKEGQNVTLSCEQNLNHDAMYWYRQDPGQGLRLIYYSQIVNDFQKGDIAEGYSVSREKKESFPLTVTSAQKNPTAFYLCASSTLPGWGTYEQYFGPGTRLTVT.

This clone turned up a few times. V is TRBV28 and J is TRBJ2-7; D uncertain. This CDR3 comprises 11 residues. Germline CDR1 MDHEN, CDR2 SYDVKM. The germline V and J ends were trimmed by 7 bases and 5 bases, with 9 bases remaining between them. The DNA of the CDR3 is TGTGCCAGCACTGGGCTCCACGAGCAGTACTTC. Translation: CASTGLHEQYF.